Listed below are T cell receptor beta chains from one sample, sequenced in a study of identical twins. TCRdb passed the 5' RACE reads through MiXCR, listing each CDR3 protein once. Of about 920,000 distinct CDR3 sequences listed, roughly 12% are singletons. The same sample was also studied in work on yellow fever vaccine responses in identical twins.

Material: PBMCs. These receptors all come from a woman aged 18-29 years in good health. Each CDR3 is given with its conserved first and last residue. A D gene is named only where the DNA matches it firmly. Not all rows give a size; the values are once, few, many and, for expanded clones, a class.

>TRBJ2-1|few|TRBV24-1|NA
TGTGCCACCAGTGATAGCTTAGCCTACAATGAGCAGTTCTTC
CATSDSLAYNEQFF
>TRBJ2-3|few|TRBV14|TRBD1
TGTGCCAGCAGCCAAGGGCGGGACAGGAGAGATACGCAGTATTTT
CASSQGRDRRDTQYF
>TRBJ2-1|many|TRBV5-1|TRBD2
TGCGCCAGCAGCTTTGCGGGAGGGGTTTACAATGAGCAGTTCTTC
CASSFAGGVYNEQFF
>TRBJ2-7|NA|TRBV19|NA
TGTGCCAGTAGAGAAATGGGACGGACGTTCTACGAGCAGTACTTC
CASREMGRTFYEQYF
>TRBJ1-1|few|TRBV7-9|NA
TGTGCCAGCAGCTTAGAGGAACAGAACACTGAAGCTTTCTTT
CASSLEEQNTEAFF
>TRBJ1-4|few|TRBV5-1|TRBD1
TGCGCCAGCTCACAGGGGTCGGATAATGAAAAACTGTTTTTT
CASSQGSDNEKLFF
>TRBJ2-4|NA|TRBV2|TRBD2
TGTGCCAGCAGTAAGACTAGCGGGCCTCTTTGGGTGGACATTCAGTACTTC
CASSKTSGPLWVDIQYF
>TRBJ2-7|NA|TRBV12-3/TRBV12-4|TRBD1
TGTGCCAGCAGTTTGGGACAGGTGGGCGAGCAGTACTTC
CASSLGQVGEQYF
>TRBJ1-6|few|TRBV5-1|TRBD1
TGCGCCAGCAGCTTGGATACAGGGGGCGCCCCGTCTCCCCTCCACTTT
CASSLDTGGAPSPLHF
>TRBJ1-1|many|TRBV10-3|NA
TGTGCCATCAGTGAGTCAACCAGTATGAACACTGAAGCTTTCTTT
CAISESTSMNTEAFF
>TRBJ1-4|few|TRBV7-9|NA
TGTGCCAGCAGCCTCCAGGGGAGGGCAACTAATGAAAAACTGTTTTTT
CASSLQGRATNEKLFF
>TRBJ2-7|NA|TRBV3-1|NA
TGTGCCAGCAGCCAACTCTTGACCGAGCAGTACTTC
CASSQLLTEQYF
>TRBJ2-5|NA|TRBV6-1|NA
TGTGCCAGCAGTGAACCATTAATGGGCCAAGAGACCCAGTACTTC
CASSEPLMGQETQYF
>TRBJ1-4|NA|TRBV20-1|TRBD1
TGCAGTGCACGAGCGGCTGGACAGGGTCTTGGAAAACTGTTTTTT
CSARAAGQGLGKLFF
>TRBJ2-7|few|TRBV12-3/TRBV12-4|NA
TGTGCCAGCAGTTTAATAGGCGGGAAGCGTTACGAGCAGTACTTC
CASSLIGGKRYEQYF
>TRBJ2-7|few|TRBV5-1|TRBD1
TGCGCCAGCAGCCTCCCCAGGGGGTCATCCTACGAGCAGTACTTC
CASSLPRGSSYEQYF
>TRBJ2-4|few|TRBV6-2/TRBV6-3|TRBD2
TGTGCCAGCAGTTTTCGGACTAGCGGGAGTAATATTCAGTACTTC
CASSFRTSGSNIQYF
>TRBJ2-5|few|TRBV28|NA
TGTGCCAGCAGCCACGGGAACCAAGAGACCCAGTACTTC
CASSHGNQETQYF
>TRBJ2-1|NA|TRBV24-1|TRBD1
TGTGCCACCAGTGCCCGGACAGGGGCTGGCTACAATGAGCAGTTCTTC
CATSARTGAGYNEQFF
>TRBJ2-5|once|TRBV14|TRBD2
TGTGCCAGCAGCCACACTAGCGGGAGTGAGACCCAGTACTTC
CASSHTSGSETQYF
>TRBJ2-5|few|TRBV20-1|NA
TGCAGTGCTAAAGGGGTGGACACCGACCAAGAGACCCAGTACTTC
CSAKGVDTDQETQYF
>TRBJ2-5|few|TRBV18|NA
TGTGCCAGCTCACCAGCAGGGTTTGAGACCCAGTACTTC
CASSPAGFETQYF
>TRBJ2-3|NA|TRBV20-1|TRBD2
TGCAGTGCTAGCAGGCTAGCGGGAGGGACAGATACGCAGTATTTT
CSASRLAGGTDTQYF
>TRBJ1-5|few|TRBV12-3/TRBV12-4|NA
TGTGCCAGCAGGTCTCCGGGGACCCCATTGAAGCCCCAGCATTTT
CASRSPGTPLKPQHF
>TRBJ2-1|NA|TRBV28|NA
TGTGCCAGCAGCAGTGGTGGAGCTCCAGTCAGGAATGAGCAGTTCTTC
CASSSGGAPVRNEQFF
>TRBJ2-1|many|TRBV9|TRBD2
TGTGCCAGCACTCCGGCCCCTAGCGGGAGGAGTGAGCAGTTCTTC
CASTPAPSGRSEQFF
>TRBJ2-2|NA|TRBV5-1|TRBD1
TGCGCCAGCAGCGCACCGGGACAGGTGCTGACCGGGGAGCTGTTTTTT
CASSAPGQVLTGELFF
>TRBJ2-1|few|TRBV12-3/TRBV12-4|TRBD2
TGTGCCAGCAGTCCAACTAGCGGGAGTTGGTACAATGAGCAGTTCTTC
CASSPTSGSWYNEQFF
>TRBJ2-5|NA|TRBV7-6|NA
TGTGCCAGCAGCTTAGCGTATGGGACTGTGCAAGAGACCCAGTACTTC
CASSLAYGTVQETQYF
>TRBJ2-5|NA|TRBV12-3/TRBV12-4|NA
TGTGCCAGCAGTTCCCGGGACCAAGAGACCCAGTACTTC
CASSSRDQETQYF
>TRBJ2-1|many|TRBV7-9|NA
TGTGCCAGCAGCTTAGCGGGGCGGAATGAGCAGTTCTTC
CASSLAGRNEQFF
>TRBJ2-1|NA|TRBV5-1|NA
TGCGCCAGCAGCTTGTTGGCTGGGTCTGAGCAGTTCTTC
CASSLLAGSEQFF
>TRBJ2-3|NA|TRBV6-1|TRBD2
TGTGCCAGCAGTGAAGGAAGCGGGAGAACAGATACGCAGTATTTT
CASSEGSGRTDTQYF
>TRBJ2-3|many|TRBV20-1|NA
TGCAGTGCTAGAGTCGGAGATACGCAGTATTTT
CSARVGDTQYF
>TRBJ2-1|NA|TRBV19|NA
TGTGCCAGTAGTATCCGGACAGCTAGCTACAATGAGCAGTTCTTC
CASSIRTASYNEQFF
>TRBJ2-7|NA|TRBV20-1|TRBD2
TGCAGTGCTAGAGATCGGTGGAATAGCGGGAGCCAGGGGTCCTACGAGCAGTACTTC
CSARDRWNSGSQGSYEQYF
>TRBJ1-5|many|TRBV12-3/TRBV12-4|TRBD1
TGTGCCAGCAGTCTGGGACAGGGTAGGCAGCCCCAGCATTTT
CASSLGQGRQPQHF
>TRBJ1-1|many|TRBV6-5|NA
TGTGCCAGCAGTTACTCGAAGGGCCCCTATGGAGCTTTCTTT
CASSYSKGPYGAFF
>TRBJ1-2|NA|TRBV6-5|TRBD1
TGTGCCAGCAGTTACTCGGTGGGACAGGTTGGCTACACCTTC
CASSYSVGQVGYTF